This is a list of T cell receptor beta chains from one sample in a study of cytomegalovirus exposure and HLA in healthy donors. Measured with immunoSEQ multiplex PCR; TCRdb has only the in-frame clones, and not every one. Seen here are about 98,000 clones, over 60% observed once, and the top ten hold roughly 8%. Sequences were obtained from PBMCs. These receptors came from a human donor in good health. CDR3s include the opening cysteine and the closing phenylalanine or tryptophan. Fields, in order: D gene, J gene, V gene, clone size, CDR3 length, CDR3 DNA, CDR3 protein. D genes are given only for firm matches. Part of the rows lack a size; the others show once, few, many or a class for expanded clones.

TRBD1	TRBJ2-7	TRBV18	.	16	TGTGCCAGCTCACCAGGGACAGGGCGGATGACCGGCGAGCAGTACTTC	CASSPGTGRMTGEQYF
.	TRBJ2-1	TRBV2	.	13	TGTGCCAGCAGTCCACGGGAATACAATGAGCAGTTCTTC	CASSPREYNEQFF
.	TRBJ2-7	TRBV18	.	14	TGTGCCAGCTCAGGACAGCAGAACTCCTACGAGCAGTACTTC	CASSGQQNSYEQYF
TRBD1	TRBJ2-1	TRBV7-8	.	15	TGTGCCAGCAGCTCCGGACAGGGAACGTGGAATGAGCAGTTCTTC	CASSSGQGTWNEQFF
.	TRBJ2-7	TRBV5-1	.	14	TGCGCCAGCAGCTTAAGGGGCCAGATCGACGAGCAGTACTTC	CASSLRGQIDEQYF
.	TRBJ2-5	TRBV7-9	.	13	TGTGCCAGCAGCTTAGCGGGAGATCGGACCCAGTACTTC	CASSLAGDRTQYF
TRBD2	TRBJ2-3	TRBV4-1	.	16	TGCGCCAGCAGCCAAGTTCCTAGCGGGATCACAGATACGCAGTATTTT	CASSQVPSGITDTQYF
TRBD2	TRBJ2-1	TRBV7-9	few	14	TGTGCCAGCAGCTCGCCGACTAGCCACAATGAGCAGTTCTTC	CASSSPTSHNEQFF
.	TRBJ1-5	TRBV6-6	few	16	TGTGCCAGCAGTTACCTACAGACAAATAGCAATCAGCCCCAGCATTTT	CASSYLQTNSNQPQHF
TRBD2	TRBJ2-1	TRBV27	.	17	TGTGCCAGCAGTTCCCCCTCGGGAGGGGGGACCTACAATGAGCAGTTCTTC	CASSSPSGGGTYNEQFF
TRBD1	TRBJ1-4	TRBV19	.	14	TGTGCCAGTTACCCACAGGGGGGTGGCGAAAAACTGTTTTTT	CASYPQGGGEKLFF
.	TRBJ1-1	TRBV27	.	15	TGTGCCAGCAGTAGACTAGGATACCGGGACACTGAAGCTTTCTTT	CASSRLGYRDTEAFF
TRBD1	TRBJ2-5	TRBV5-1	.	15	TGCGCCAGCAGCTTGGACGGGACAGGCCAAGAGACCCAGTACTTC	CASSLDGTGQETQYF
.	TRBJ1-2	TRBV30	.	13	TGTGCCTGGAGGAGCGAGGGGGAGGGTGGCTACACCTTC	CAWRSEGEGGYTF
TRBD1	TRBJ2-1	TRBV19	.	16	TGTGCCAGTAGGAGAGCACAGGGGGCATCGGGCAATGAGCAGTTCTTC	CASRRAQGASGNEQFF
.	TRBJ1-1	TRBV7-2	.	13	TGTGCCAGCAGCTTTAGGGGGAACACTGAAGCTTTCTTT	CASSFRGNTEAFF
.	TRBJ2-7	TRBV19	.	15	TGTGCCAGTAGTCCTCCTGGCAGGGCCGTCTACGAGCAGTACTTC	CASSPPGRAVYEQYF
.	TRBJ2-2	TRBV2	once	12	TGTGCCAGCAGTGAGAGACAGGTCGTGCTGTTTTTT	CASSERQVVLFF
TRBD1	TRBJ1-1	TRBV29-1	.	13	TGCAGCGGGATGACAGGGGGGAACACTGAAGCTTTCTTT	CSGMTGGNTEAFF
TRBD1	TRBJ2-6	TRBV7-2	.	17	TGTGCCAGCAGCTTAGGAGGGCAGGGGGCTGGGGCCAACGTCCTGACTTTC	CASSLGGQGAGANVLTF
TRBD1	TRBJ1-2	TRBV19	.	15	TGTGCCAGTAGTATAGAACAGGGGAACTACTATGGCTACACCTTC	CASSIEQGNYYGYTF
TRBD2	TRBJ2-2	TRBV9	.	17	TGTGCCAGCAGCGTAGATCTAGCGGCCGCGAACACCGGGGAGCTGTTTTTT	CASSVDLAAANTGELFF
TRBD2	TRBJ2-2	TRBV5-1	.	14	TGTGCCAGCAGCCGGGACTACCAGACCGGGGAGCTGTTTTTT	CASSRDYQTGELFF
TRBD1	TRBJ1-4	TRBV6-6	few	15	TGTGCCAGCAGCCACGGGACAGGGGGCGGGGAAAAACTGTTTTTT	CASSHGTGGGEKLFF
.	TRBJ2-7	TRBV18	.	14	TGTGCCAGCTCGCATACATCTAGCTCCTACGAGCAGTACTTC	CASSHTSSSYEQYF
TRBD1	TRBJ2-1	TRBV30	.	11	TGTGCCGGGGACAGGGCCCGGGAGCAGTTCTTC	CAGDRAREQFF
TRBD2	TRBJ2-1	TRBV5-1	.	15	TGCGCCAGCAGCGATGGGACTAGCGGTCACAATGAGCAGTTCTTC	CASSDGTSGHNEQFF
.	TRBJ1-6	TRBV5-5	.	15	TGTGCCAGCAGCTTGGAGCCGGGTTCGCGGTCACCCCTCCACTTT	CASSLEPGSRSPLHF
TRBD1	TRBJ2-5	TRBV11-2	few	16	TGTGCCAGCAGCTTACGGGACAGCCTATACCAAGAGACCCAGTACTTC	CASSLRDSLYQETQYF
TRBD1	TRBJ1-2	TRBV30	.	14	TGTGCCTGGAAGACTGGGACAGGGAGTAATGGCTACACCTTC	CAWKTGTGSNGYTF
.	TRBJ2-5	TRBV5-1	.	13	TGCGCCAGCAGCCGAGGAGAAGGTGGGACCCAGTACTTC	CASSRGEGGTQYF
TRBD1	TRBJ1-5	TRBV19	many	15	TGTGCCAGTAGTACCCCGGGACAGGGGACTCAGCCCCAGCATTTT	CASSTPGQGTQPQHF
.	TRBJ1-5	TRBV5-8	.	15	TGTGCCAGCAGCTTGAGTGGAGGGCACTATCAGCCCCAGCATTTT	CASSLSGGHYQPQHF
TRBD1	TRBJ1-2	TRBV2	.	15	TGTGCCAGCAGTGAACCGGGGACAGGGCACTATGGCTACACCTTC	CASSEPGTGHYGYTF
.	TRBJ2-3	TRBV6-6	few	12	TGTGCCAGCAGTTACCGGGGGGATACGCAGTATTTT	CASSYRGDTQYF
.	TRBJ2-6	TRBV4-1	.	16	TGCGCCAGCAGCCAAGAGGTGGGGCTTGGGGCCAACGTCCTGACTTTC	CASSQEVGLGANVLTF
TRBD1	TRBJ1-2	TRBV18	.	13	TGTGCCAGCTCACCATCGGGACAGACTGGCTACACCTTC	CASSPSGQTGYTF
TRBD2	TRBJ2-3	TRBV19	.	16	TGTGCCAGTAGTTGGAAGACTAGCGGGGGGTTGGATACGCAGTATTTT	CASSWKTSGGLDTQYF
.	TRBJ2-3	TRBV2	.	13	TGTGCCAGCAGTTTACGGGGCACAGATACGCAGTATTTT	CASSLRGTDTQYF
TRBD2	TRBJ2-1	TRBV6-5	.	16	TGTGCCAGCAGTTTTAGACTAGCGGGAGGGTACAATGAGCAGTTCTTC	CASSFRLAGGYNEQFF
.	TRBJ2-7	TRBV19	.	15	TGTGCCAGTAGTAACGGAGGGACTGGGTCCTACGAGCAGTACTTC	CASSNGGTGSYEQYF
.	TRBJ2-5	TRBV30	.	12	TGTGCCTGGAGACCACATCAAGAGACCCAGTACTTC	CAWRPHQETQYF
TRBD1	TRBJ2-6	TRBV7-9	.	18	TGTGCCAGCAGCTCCCTACCACAGGGGTACTCTGGGGCCAACGTCCTGACTTTC	CASSSLPQGYSGANVLTF
.	TRBJ2-4	TRBV19	.	16	TGTGCCAGTAGTATTCCGGTATCTCGGGGAGTAGGCATTCAGTACTTC	CASSIPVSRGVGIQYF
TRBD1	TRBJ2-2	TRBV5-1	.	16	TGCGCCAGCAGCCAACCGGACAGGGCCCGAACCGGGGAGCTGTTTTTT	CASSQPDRARTGELFF
TRBD1	TRBJ1-6	TRBV18	.	14	TGTGCCAGCTCGCTGGGACAGCAAAATTCACCCCTCCACTTT	CASSLGQQNSPLHF
.	TRBJ1-4	TRBV12-5	few	16	TGTGCTAGTGGTTTGCCCCAGGGAGGGGCGGGCGAAAAACTGTTTTTT	CASGLPQGGAGEKLFF
.	TRBJ1-6	TRBV27	.	17	TGTGCCAGCAGTGACCGCACGGGGTTGTCCTATAATTCACCCCTCCACTTT	CASSDRTGLSYNSPLHF
.	TRBJ1-6	TRBV27	few	14	TGTGCCAGCAGTCCCCGACAGGCTAATTCACCCCTCCACTTT	CASSPRQANSPLHF
.	TRBJ1-4	TRBV6-1	.	21	TGTGCCAGCAGTGAATACCGAATACCGGGTTCTCCCTTTGCAACTAATGAAAAACTGTTTTTT	CASSEYRIPGSPFATNEKLFF
.	TRBJ2-7	TRBV2	few	12	TGTGCCAGCAGAGACGACACCTACGAGCAGTACTTC	CASRDDTYEQYF
TRBD2	TRBJ2-5	TRBV11-2	.	16	TGTGCCAGCAGCCTAAGGACTAGCGGGGCCCGAGAGACCCAGTACTTC	CASSLRTSGARETQYF
TRBD1	TRBJ1-1	TRBV5-1	.	15	TGCGCCAGCAGCACCGGACAGGGGGTGAACACTGAAGCTTTCTTT	CASSTGQGVNTEAFF
.	TRBJ1-1	TRBV6-5	.	13	TGTGCCAGCAACAGGGCCCTGAACACTGAAGCTTTCTTT	CASNRALNTEAFF